Included here is one TCR beta chain sequence, with context. The sample originates from a study of blood T cell repertoires in COVID-19. The wider study: Collection of acute and convalescent COVID-19 samples took place in the United States, Italy and Spain.

Repertoires were generated with immunoSEQ multiplex PCR, while TCRdb's copy carries only in-frame clones and drops some. Altogether around 300,000 clones are present, about nine tenths being singletons, with the ten largest covering 0.95% to 1.2%. The CDR3 spans 16 residues. Germline-derived CDR1 and CDR2 are SNHLY and FYNNEI. J lost 6 bases, V lost 5 bases, and 6 bases had no gene match. The clonotype comes from a woman aged 30 to 39 who had recovered from COVID-19. Material for sequencing was PBMCs or T cells enriched from blood (not recorded which). V and J are TRBV2 and TRBJ2-1; 14 bases are a match to TRBD2. The CDR3 region is CASSTKGLAGVNEQFF. For the CDR3, the DNA is TGTGCCAGCAGTACCAAGGGACTAGCGGGAGTCAATGAGCAGTTCTTC.